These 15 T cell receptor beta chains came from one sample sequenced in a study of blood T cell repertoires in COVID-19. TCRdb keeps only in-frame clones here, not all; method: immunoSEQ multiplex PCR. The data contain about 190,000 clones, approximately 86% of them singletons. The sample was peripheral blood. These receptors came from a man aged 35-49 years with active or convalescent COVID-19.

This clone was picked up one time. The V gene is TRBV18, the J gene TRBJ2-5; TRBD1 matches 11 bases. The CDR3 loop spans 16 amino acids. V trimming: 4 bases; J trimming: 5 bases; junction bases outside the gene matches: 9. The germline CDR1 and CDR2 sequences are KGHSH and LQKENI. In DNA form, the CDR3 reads TGTGCCAGCTCACTTCGAGGACAGGGGGCGCGGGAGACCCAGTACTTC. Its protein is CASSLRGQGARETQYF.

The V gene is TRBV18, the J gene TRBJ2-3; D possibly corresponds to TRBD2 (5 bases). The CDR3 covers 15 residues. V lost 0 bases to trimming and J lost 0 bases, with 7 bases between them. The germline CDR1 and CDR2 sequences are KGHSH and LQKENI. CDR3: CASSPPTRSTDTQYF. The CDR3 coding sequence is TGTGCCAGCTCACCACCAACTAGGAGCACAGATACGCAGTATTTT.

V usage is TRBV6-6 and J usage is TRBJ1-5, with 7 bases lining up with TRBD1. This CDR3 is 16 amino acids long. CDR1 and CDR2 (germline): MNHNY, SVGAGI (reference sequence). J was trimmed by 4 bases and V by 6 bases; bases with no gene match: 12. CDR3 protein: CASSRASTGDNQPQHF. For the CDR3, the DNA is TGTGCCAGCAGCCGAGCCTCCACAGGGGATAATCAGCCCCAGCATTTT.

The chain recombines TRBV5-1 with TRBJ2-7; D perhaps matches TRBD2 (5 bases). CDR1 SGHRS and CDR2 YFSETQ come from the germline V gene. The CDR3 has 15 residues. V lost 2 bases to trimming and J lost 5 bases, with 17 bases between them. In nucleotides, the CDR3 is TGCGCCAGCAGCTTAGAATCCCGAGGGATCCACGAGCAGTACTTC. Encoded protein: CASSLESRGIHEQYF.

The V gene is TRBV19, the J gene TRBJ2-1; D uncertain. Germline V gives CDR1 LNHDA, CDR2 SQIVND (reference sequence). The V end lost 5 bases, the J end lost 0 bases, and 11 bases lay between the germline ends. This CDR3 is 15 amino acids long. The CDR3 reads CASSSLESSYNEQFF. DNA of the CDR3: TGTGCCAGTAGTTCCTTGGAGAGCTCCTACAATGAGCAGTTCTTC.

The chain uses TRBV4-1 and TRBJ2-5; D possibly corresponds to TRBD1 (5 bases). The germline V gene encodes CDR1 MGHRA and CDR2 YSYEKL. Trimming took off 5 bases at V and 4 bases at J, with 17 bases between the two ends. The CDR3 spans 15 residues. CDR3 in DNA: TGCGCCAGCAGCTCTACCGGGCAGGGCGGAGAGACCCAGTACTTC. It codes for CASSSTGQGGETQYF.

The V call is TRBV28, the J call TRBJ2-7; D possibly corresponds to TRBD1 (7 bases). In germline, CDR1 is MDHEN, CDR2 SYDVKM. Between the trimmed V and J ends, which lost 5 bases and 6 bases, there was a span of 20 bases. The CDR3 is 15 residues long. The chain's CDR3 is CASSPGDSQQPEQYF. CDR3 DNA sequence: TGTGCCAGCAGTCCGGGGGACAGCCAACAACCCGAGCAGTACTTC.

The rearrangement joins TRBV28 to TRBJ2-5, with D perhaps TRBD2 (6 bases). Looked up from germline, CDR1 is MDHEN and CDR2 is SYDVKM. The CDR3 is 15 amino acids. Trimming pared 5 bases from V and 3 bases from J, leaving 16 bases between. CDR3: CASSLPGGAEETQYF. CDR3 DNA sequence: TGTGCCAGCAGTCTCCCCGGCGGGGCGGAAGAGACCCAGTACTTC.

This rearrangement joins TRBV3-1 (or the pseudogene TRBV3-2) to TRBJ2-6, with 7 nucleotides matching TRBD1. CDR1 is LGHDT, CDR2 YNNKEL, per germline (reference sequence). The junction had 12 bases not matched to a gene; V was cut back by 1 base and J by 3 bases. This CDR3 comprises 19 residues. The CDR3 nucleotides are TGTGCCAGCAGCCAAGGACAGGGATTTTTAACGATTGGGGCCAACGTCCTGACTTTC. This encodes CASSQGQGFLTIGANVLTF.

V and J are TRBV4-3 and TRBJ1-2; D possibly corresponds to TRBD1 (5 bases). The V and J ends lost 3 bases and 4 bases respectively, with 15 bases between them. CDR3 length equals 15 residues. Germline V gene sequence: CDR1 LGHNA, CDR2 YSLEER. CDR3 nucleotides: TGCGCCAGCAGCCAGTCATGGGTCAGGGTCTATGGCTACACCTTC. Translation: CASSQSWVRVYGYTF.

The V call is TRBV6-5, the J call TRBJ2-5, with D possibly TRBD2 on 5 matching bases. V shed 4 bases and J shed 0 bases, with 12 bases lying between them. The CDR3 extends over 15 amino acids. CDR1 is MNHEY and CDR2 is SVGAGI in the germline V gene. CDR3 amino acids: CASSSPTTHQETQYF. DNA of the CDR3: TGTGCCAGCAGTTCGCCGACTACGCACCAAGAGACCCAGTACTTC.

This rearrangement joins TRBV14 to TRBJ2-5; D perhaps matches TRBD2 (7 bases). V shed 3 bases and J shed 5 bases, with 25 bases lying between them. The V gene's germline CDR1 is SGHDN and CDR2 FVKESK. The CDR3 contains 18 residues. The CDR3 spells CASSQTGGASGLFETQYF. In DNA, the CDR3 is TGTGCCAGCAGCCAGACTGGGGGGGCTAGCGGACTTTTTGAGACCCAGTACTTC.

Here the CDR3 reads CASSLTGGDNEQFF. The DNA for the CDR3 is TGTGCCAGCAGCCTAACTGGAGGTGACAATGAGCAGTTCTTC. The V and J genes are TRBV3-1 (or the pseudogene TRBV3-2) and TRBJ2-1, with D possibly being TRBD2 (5 bases). The CDR3 covers 14 residues. Germline lookup yields CDR1 LGHDT and CDR2 YNNKEL (reference sequence). The V gene lost 4 bases and the J gene lost 5 bases, with 12 bases spanning the gap.

DNA for the CDR3: TGTGCCAGCAGTATCCGCAGGGACTCGAGTGGCTACACCTTC. Its translation: CASSIRRDSSGYTF. The V gene is TRBV2, the J gene TRBJ1-2; D might be TRBD1 (5 bases). CDR1 and CDR2 from the germline V gene are SNHLY and FYNNEI. There are 14 residues in the CDR3. V was trimmed by 5 bases and J by 7 bases, leaving 17 bases between them.

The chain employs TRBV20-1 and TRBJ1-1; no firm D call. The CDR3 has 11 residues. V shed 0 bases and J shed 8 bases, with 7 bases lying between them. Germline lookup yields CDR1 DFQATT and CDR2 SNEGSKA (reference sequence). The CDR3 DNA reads TGCAGTGCTAGAGAAGGCGGCGAAGCTTTCTTT. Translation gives CSAREGGEAFF.